Each of the 16 T cell receptor beta chains below was sequenced from the same sample in a study of early T cells in non-severe SARS-CoV-2 infection. TCRdb reanalysed the 5' RACE reads using MiXCR and keeps one entry per CDR3 protein. The sample yields fewer than 75,000 distinct CDR3 sequences, 20% seen once. Source: whole blood, taken at baseline. Source of these receptors: an adult who was a healthcare worker with PCR-confirmed SARS-CoV-2 infection or an uninfected control (not recorded which).

This clonotype was seen only a few times. The gene calls are TRBV5-1 and TRBJ1-1; weak D call: TRBD1 (5 bases). CDR3 length: 13 amino acids. Between the trimmed V and J ends, which lost 2 bases and 5 bases, there was a span of 10 bases. Germline CDR1 is SGHRS and CDR2 is YFSETQ. The CDR3: CASSFEGRTEAFF. In nucleotides, the CDR3 is TGCGCCAGCAGCTTTGAGGGACGAACTGAAGCTTTCTTT.

There are a few counts of this clonotype. The CDR3 bases are TGTGCCTGGAGTAGAGGGAGGGATCAGACCCAGTACTTC. It yields the protein CAWSRGRDQTQYF. The V call is TRBV30, the J call TRBJ2-5; TRBD2 aligns across 7 bases. The V gene end was trimmed by 2 bases and the J gene end by 6 bases; junction bases not matched to a gene: 6. Germline values: CDR1 GTSNPN, CDR2 SVGIG (reference sequence). This CDR3 is built from 13 residues.

This clonotype was detected many times. This chain connects TRBV6-5 to TRBJ2-2; unclear D gene. V was trimmed by 4 bases and J by 8 bases, leaving 5 bases between them. This CDR3 region has 11 residues. Germline CDR1 and CDR2: MNHEY and SVGAGI. Here the CDR3 DNA reads TGTGCCAGCAGTTCCCCAGGGGAGCTGTTTTTT. This gives the protein CASSSPGELFF.

In its sample, this clonotype was seen a few times. The chain carries TRBV20-1 and TRBJ1-1; TRBD1 might be the D (6 bases). The V and J ends lost 5 bases and 7 bases respectively, with 20 bases between them. There are 14 residues in the CDR3. Germline-derived CDR1 and CDR2 are DFQATT and SNEGSKA (reference sequence). The CDR3 region is CSAFDRRLGFEAFF. CDR3 DNA: TGCAGTGCTTTCGACAGGAGGTTGGGATTTGAAGCTTTCTTT.

In this sample, this clonotype turned up a few times. The chain employs TRBV20-1 and TRBJ1-2, with 8 positions matching TRBD1. V lost 6 bases, J lost 4 bases, and 7 bases stayed unmatched. Germline values: CDR1 DFQATT, CDR2 SNEGSKA (reference sequence). This CDR3 has 13 amino acids. The CDR3 DNA reads TGCAGTGCGACCAGGGGGCTAGGCTATGGCTACACCTTC. It codes for CSATRGLGYGYTF.

This clonotype was seen a handful of times. The CDR3 region has the DNA TGCGCCAGCAGCCGAGGACTATCAGAGACCCAGTACTTC. Its protein product is CASSRGLSETQYF. J is TRBJ2-5 and V is TRBV4-1; maybe TRBD2 (6 bases). This CDR3 is 13 amino acids long. Per germline, CDR1 MGHRA and CDR2 YSYEKL. V dropped 4 bases and J dropped 4 bases, with 10 bases sitting between them.

The table lists this clonotype with a few counts. The chain has TRBV27 and TRBJ1-5, with unresolved D. V was clipped by 6 bases and J by 4 bases, with 10 bases between them. Germline values: CDR1 MNHEY, CDR2 SMNVEV (reference sequence). The CDR3 extends over 13 amino acids. The CDR3 coding sequence is TGTGCCAGCAGCAACGCGGTAAATCAGCCCCAGCATTTT. This gives the protein CASSNAVNQPQHF.

The CDR3 DNA reads as TGCGCCAGCAGCCACCTGACAGGGACTCTCTACGAGCAGTACTTC. Translating it yields CASSHLTGTLYEQYF. The chain is built from TRBV4-1 and TRBJ2-7; possible D gene TRBD1, 7 bases. The V end lost 3 bases, the J end lost 3 bases, and 15 bases lay between the germline ends. From germline, CDR1 is MGHRA and CDR2 YSYEKL. The CDR3 length is 15 residues.

The J gene is TRBJ1-2, the V gene TRBV5-6; TRBD1 might be the D (6 bases). Trimming pared 2 bases from V and 4 bases from J, leaving 15 bases between. Germline V gene sequence: CDR1 SGHDT, CDR2 YYEEEE. The CDR3 is made up of 15 amino acids. Here the CDR3 reads CASSFVSGAIYGYTF. CDR3 DNA sequence: TGTGCCAGCAGCTTTGTGTCGGGGGCAATCTATGGCTACACCTTC.

The chain uses TRBV7-2 and TRBJ2-2, with TRBD2 identical over 12 bases. The CDR3 consists of 18 residues. Per the germline V gene, CDR1 is SGHTA and CDR2 is FQGNSA. After removal of 3 bases from V and 5 bases from J, the junction contained 10 bases not matched to a gene. The CDR3 sequence: CASSFWTSGAPGTGELFF. The DNA for the CDR3 is TGTGCCAGCAGCTTCTGGACTAGCGGGGCCCCCGGGACCGGGGAGCTGTTTTTT. The whole variable domain, filled in from reference TRBV7-2 and TRBJ2-2, reads GAGVSQSPSNKVTEKGKDVELRCDPISGHTALYWYRQSLGQGLEFLIYFQGNSAPDKSGLPSDRFSAERTGGSVSTLTIQRTQQEDSAVYLCASSFWTSGAPGTGELFFGEGSRLTVL.

The rearrangement links TRBV12-3 or TRBV12-4 to TRBJ1-1; possible D gene TRBD1, 6 bases. This CDR3 is 14 amino acids long. Trimming removed 5 bases at V and 4 bases at J, with 14 bases between. CDR3 in amino acids: CASSGTQGPTEAFF. For the CDR3, the DNA is TGTGCCAGCAGTGGGACACAGGGTCCCACTGAAGCTTTCTTT.

This clonotype appeared a few times. The V gene is TRBV11-2, the J gene TRBJ1-2; D gene uncertain. This CDR3 is built from 13 residues. V was trimmed by 2 bases and J by 2 bases, leaving 6 bases between them. Looked up from germline, CDR1 is SGHAT and CDR2 is FQNNGV. Here the CDR3 DNA reads TGTGCCAGCAGCTTATCACCGAACTATGGCTACACCTTC. This sequence encodes CASSLSPNYGYTF.

In this sample, this clonotype turned up a few times. V and J are TRBV6-4 and TRBJ1-5, with TRBD1 as a possible D gene (6 bases). V lost 7 bases and J 7 bases, leaving 17 bases between the germline ends. The CDR3 sequence is 14 residues long. The V gene's germline CDR1 is MRHNA and CDR2 SNTAGT. CDR3 sequence reads: CASIHQGKVQPQHF. CDR3 nucleotides: TGTGCCAGCATCCACCAGGGGAAGGTACAGCCCCAGCATTTT.

The rearrangement joins TRBV2 to TRBJ1-4, with D possibly matching TRBD1 (6 bases). V lost 4 bases to trimming and J lost 5 bases, with 14 bases between them. CDR1 is SNHLY and CDR2 is FYNNEI in the germline V gene. This CDR3 spans 15 amino acids. CDR3 DNA: TGTGCCAGCAGTGTAGGGGGAATACCGAATGAAAAACTGTTTTTT. The encoded protein is CASSVGGIPNEKLFF.

This clonotype was observed a handful of times. The CDR3: CASSLGDIGGYTF. The CDR3 DNA follows: TGTGCCAGCAGCTTAGGGGACATCGGCGGCTACACCTTC. The V gene is TRBV7-8, the J gene TRBJ1-2, with D possibly matching TRBD1 (6 bases). CDR3 length: 13 residues. V lost 1 base and J lost 8, with 11 bases in between. The germline gives CDR1 SGHVS, CDR2 FQNEAQ.

This clonotype has only a few counts. The chain joins TRBV15 to TRBJ1-2; the match to TRBD1 covers 7 bases. V trimming: 6 bases; J trimming: 6 bases; junction bases outside the gene matches: 10. The CDR3 covers 14 residues. The germline gives CDR1 LNHNV, CDR2 YYDKDF (reference sequence). The DNA for the CDR3 is TGTGCCACCAGTACAACAGGGGCGGTCGATGGCTACACCTTC. As protein: CATSTTGAVDGYTF. The full variable domain, in which reference TRBV15 and TRBJ1-2 provide the parts outside the CDR3, is DAMVIQNPRYQVTQFGKPVTLSCSQTLNHNVMYWYQQKSSQAPKLLFHYYDKDFNNEADTPDNFQSRRPNTSFCFLDIRSPGLGDTAMYLCATSTTGAVDGYTFGSGTRLTVV.